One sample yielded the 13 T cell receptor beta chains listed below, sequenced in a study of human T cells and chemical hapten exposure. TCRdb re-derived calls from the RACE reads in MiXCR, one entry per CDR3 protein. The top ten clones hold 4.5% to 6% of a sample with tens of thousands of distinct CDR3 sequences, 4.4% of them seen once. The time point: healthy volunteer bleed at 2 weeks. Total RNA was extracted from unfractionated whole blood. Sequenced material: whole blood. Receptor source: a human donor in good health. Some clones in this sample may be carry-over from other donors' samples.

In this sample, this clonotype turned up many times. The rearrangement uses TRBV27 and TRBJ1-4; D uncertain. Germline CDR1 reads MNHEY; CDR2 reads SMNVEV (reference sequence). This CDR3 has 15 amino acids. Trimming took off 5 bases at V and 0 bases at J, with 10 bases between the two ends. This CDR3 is CASSGSFATNEKLFF. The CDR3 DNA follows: TGTGCCAGCAGTGGAAGTTTTGCAACTAATGAAAAACTGTTTTTT.

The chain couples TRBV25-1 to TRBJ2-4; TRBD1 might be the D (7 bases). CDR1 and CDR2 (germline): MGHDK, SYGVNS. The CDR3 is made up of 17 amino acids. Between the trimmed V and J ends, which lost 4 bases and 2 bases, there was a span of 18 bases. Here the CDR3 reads CASSGGDRWRTKNIQYF. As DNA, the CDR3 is TGTGCCAGCAGTGGGGGGGACAGATGGAGGACCAAAAACATTCAGTACTTC.

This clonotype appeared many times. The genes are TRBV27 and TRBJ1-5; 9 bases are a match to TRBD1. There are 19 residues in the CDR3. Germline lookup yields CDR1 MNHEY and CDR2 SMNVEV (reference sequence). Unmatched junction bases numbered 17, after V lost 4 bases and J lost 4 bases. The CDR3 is CASSSHRDRVSGGNQPQHF. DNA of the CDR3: TGTGCCAGCAGTTCACACCGGGACAGGGTCTCGGGGGGGAATCAGCCCCAGCATTTT.

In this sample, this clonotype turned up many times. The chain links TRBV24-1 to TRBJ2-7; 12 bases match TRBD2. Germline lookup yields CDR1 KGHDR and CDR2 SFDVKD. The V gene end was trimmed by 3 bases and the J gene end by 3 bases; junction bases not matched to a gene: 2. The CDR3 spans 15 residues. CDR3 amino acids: CATSDPTSGSYEQYF. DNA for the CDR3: TGTGCCACCAGTGATCCGACTAGCGGGAGCTACGAGCAGTACTTC.

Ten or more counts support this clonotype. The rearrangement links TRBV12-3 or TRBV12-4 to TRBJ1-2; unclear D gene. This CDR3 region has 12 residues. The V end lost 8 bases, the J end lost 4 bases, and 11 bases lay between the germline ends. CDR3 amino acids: CASSGLSYGYTF. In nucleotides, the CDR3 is TGTGCCAGCTCTGGCCTGTCCTATGGCTACACCTTC.

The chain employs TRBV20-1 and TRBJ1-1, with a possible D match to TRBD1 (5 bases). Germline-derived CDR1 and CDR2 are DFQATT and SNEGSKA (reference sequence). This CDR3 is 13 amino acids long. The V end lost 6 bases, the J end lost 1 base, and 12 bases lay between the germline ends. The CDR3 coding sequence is TGCAGTGCGCCGGGACTACCGAACACTGAAGCTTTCTTT. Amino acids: CSAPGLPNTEAFF.

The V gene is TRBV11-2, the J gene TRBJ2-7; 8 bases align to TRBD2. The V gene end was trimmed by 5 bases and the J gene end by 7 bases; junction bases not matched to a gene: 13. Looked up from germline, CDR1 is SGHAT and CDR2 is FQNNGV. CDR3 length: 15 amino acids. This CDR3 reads CASSPEGTREKEQYF. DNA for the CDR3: TGTGCCAGCAGCCCCGAAGGGACTAGGGAGAAAGAGCAGTACTTC.

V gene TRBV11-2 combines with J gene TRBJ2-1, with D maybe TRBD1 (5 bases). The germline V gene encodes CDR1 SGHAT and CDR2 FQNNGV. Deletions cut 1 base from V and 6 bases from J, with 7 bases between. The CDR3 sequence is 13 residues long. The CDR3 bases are TGTGCCAGCAGCTTAGCAGGGCGCAATGAGCAGTTCTTC. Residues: CASSLAGRNEQFF.

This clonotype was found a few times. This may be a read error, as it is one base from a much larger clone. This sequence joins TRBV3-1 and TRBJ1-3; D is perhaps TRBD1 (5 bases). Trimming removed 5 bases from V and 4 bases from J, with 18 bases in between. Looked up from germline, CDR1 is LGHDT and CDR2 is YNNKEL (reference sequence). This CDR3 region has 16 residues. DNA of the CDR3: TGTGCCAGCAGCTCCCCCAACCAGGGTGTGGGAAACACCATATATTTT. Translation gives CASSSPNQGVGNTIYF.

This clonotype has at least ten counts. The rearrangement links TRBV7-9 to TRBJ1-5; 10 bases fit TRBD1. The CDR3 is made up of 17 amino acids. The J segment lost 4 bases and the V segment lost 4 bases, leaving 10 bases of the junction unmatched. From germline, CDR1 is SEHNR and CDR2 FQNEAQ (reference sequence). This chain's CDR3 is CASSSGQGESGNQPQHF. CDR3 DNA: TGTGCCAGCAGCTCCGGACAGGGGGAATCGGGGAATCAGCCCCAGCATTTT. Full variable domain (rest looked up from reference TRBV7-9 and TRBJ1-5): DTGVSQNPRHKITKRGQNVTFRCDPISEHNRLYWYRQTLGQGPEFLTYFQNEAQLEKSRLLSDRFSAERPKGSFSTLEIQRTEQGDSAMYLCASSSGQGESGNQPQHFGDGTRLSIL.

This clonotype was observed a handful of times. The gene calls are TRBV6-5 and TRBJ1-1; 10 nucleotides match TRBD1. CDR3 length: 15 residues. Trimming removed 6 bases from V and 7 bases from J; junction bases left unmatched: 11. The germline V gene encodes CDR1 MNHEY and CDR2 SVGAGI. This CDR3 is CASSLTGQGRVEAFF. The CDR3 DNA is TGTGCCAGCAGCCTCACGGGACAGGGGAGGGTTGAAGCTTTCTTT.

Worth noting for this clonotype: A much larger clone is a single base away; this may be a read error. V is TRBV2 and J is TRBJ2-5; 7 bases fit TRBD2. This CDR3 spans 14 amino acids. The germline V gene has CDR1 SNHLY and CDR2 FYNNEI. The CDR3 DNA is TGTACCAGCACAAGCGGGGAGTACTACGAGACCCAGTACTTC. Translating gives CTSTSGEYYETQYF. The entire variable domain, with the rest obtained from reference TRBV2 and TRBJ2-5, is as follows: EPEVTQTPSHQVTQMGQEVILRCVPISNHLYFYWYRQILGQKVEFLVSFYNNEISEKSEIFDDQFSVERPDGSNFTLKIRSTKLEDSAMYFCTSTSGEYYETQYFGPGTRLLVL.

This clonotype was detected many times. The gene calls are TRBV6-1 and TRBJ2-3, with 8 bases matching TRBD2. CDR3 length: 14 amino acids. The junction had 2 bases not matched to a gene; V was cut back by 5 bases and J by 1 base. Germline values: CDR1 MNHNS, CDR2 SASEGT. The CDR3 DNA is TGTGCCAGCAGTCCACTAGCGGGCACAGATACGCAGTATTTT. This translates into CASSPLAGTDTQYF.